This T cell receptor (beta chain) was profiled in a study of CD8+ T cells in alopecia areata. Study overall: Tofacitinib ran for 6 to 18 months before 6 months off drug. Severity was scored as percentage of affected scalp area in treated patients. Findings and limits, study-wide: Scalp and blood retained many expanded lesional clones during tofacitinib.

For this clone: Its target is unknown.

RNA extraction and reverse transcription yielded cDNA as sequencing template. Only in-frame clones appear in the TCRdb table, and some are missing; sequencing was by immunoSEQ multiplex PCR. The sample shows 100,000 to 150,000 clones, over 60% of them seen only once. Sample treatment: oral pan-JAK inhibitor, 5-10 mg twice daily. T lymphocytes (CD4+ and CD8+) were sorted from PBMCs. CDR1 SGHDT and CDR2 YYEEEE come from the germline V gene. The CDR3 is 16 residues long. V lost 0 bases and J lost 0, with 12 bases in between. This sample comprised CD4+ T cells sorted from blood, obtained at week 4, from a patient treated with tofacitinib. The sequence was obtained from a human donor with alopecia areata. The chain employs TRBV5-6 and TRBJ1-1; D not certain. For the CDR3, the DNA is TGTGCCAGCAGCTTGGTGGTGTTCGGATTGAACACTGAAGCTTTCTTT. Its translation: CASSLVVFGLNTEAFF.